The 9 T cell receptor beta chains presented below share a single source sample, sequenced in a study of OX40 agonist ivuxolimab in advanced cancers. The library was generated by the immunoSEQ multiplex PCR assay. The immuneACCESS repertoire file appears here via TCRdb, limited to in-frame rearrangements. These files lack a portion of the clones; in checked studies, under half of the deficit traces to unresolved V genes, and the cause of the others is not known. In all, the sample holds 80,000 or so clones, and roughly 84% of those were seen once. Over 0.25% of the sample lies in the top ten. The specimen comprised CD4+ or CD8+ T cells sorted from blood, sampled in a trial of the OX40 agonist ivuxolimab. These receptors all come from an adult with an advanced solid tumor such as melanoma, head and neck, liver or kidney cancer.

The chain is built from TRBV28 and TRBJ2-7; 7 bases are shared with TRBD1. CDR3 length equals 15 residues. J gave up 1 base and V 5 bases, and 8 bases lay outside the gene matches. Germline V gives CDR1 MDHEN, CDR2 SYDVKM. In nucleotides, the CDR3 is TGTGCCAGCAGTATCACAGGGGTAGGGTCCTACGAGCAGTACTTC. It translates to CASSITGVGSYEQYF.

The J gene is TRBJ2-7, the V gene TRBV19; TRBD1 or TRBD2 may be the D gene (6 bases each). Deletions cut 5 bases from V and 5 bases from J, with 10 bases between. The CDR3 has 12 residues. Germline V gives CDR1 LNHDA, CDR2 SQIVND (reference sequence). The CDR3 sequence is CASSWRGDEQYF. As DNA, the CDR3 is TGTGCCAGTAGTTGGAGGGGGGACGAGCAGTACTTC. Based on the CDR3 plus reference TRBV19 and TRBJ2-7, the full variable domain is DGGITQSPKYLFRKEGQNVTLSCEQNLNHDAMYWYRQDPGQGLRLIYYSQIVNDFQKGDIAEGYSVSREKKESFPLTVTSAQKNPTAFYLCASSWRGDEQYFGPGTRLTVT.

The chain employs TRBV27 and TRBJ1-6; no firm D call. The germline V and J ends were trimmed by 7 bases and 0 bases, with 13 bases remaining between them. The CDR3 is made up of 16 amino acids. The germline V gene encodes CDR1 MNHEY and CDR2 SMNVEV (reference sequence). CDR3 DNA: TGTGCCAGCACCCCTACGGCCCCCTCCTATAATTCACCCCTCCACTTT. Residues: CASTPTAPSYNSPLHF.

The chain recombines TRBV2 with TRBJ1-1, with 8 bases lining up with TRBD1. This CDR3 comprises 12 residues. V was pared by 3 bases and J by 7 bases, with 1 base of the junction left unmatched. Germline CDR1 SNHLY, CDR2 FYNNEI. CDR3 nucleotide sequence: TGTGCCAGCAGTGATACAGGGGGTGAAGCTTTCTTT. It is translated as CASSDTGGEAFF.

The chain has TRBV5-6 and TRBJ1-5; D possibly corresponds to TRBD1 (6 bases). Per the germline V gene, CDR1 is SGHDT and CDR2 is YYEEEE. The V end was cut by 0 bases, the J end by 7 bases, with 14 bases between. The CDR3 covers 15 residues. This chain's CDR3 is CASSLGDRFTQPQHF. As DNA, the CDR3 is TGTGCCAGCAGCTTGGGAGACAGGTTTACCCAGCCCCAGCATTTT.

This clone occurred once. J is TRBJ1-2 and V is TRBV6-5, with D maybe TRBD1 (5 bases). Per the germline V gene, CDR1 is MNHEY and CDR2 is SVGAGI. CDR3 length: 13 residues. Deletions cut 3 bases from V and 5 bases from J, with 10 bases between. In nucleotides, the CDR3 is TGTGCCAGCAGTTATGACAGCCGGTATGGCTACACCTTC. Protein: CASSYDSRYGYTF.

The chain is built from TRBV7-2 and TRBJ1-2; tentative D call: TRBD1 (5 bases). CDR1 is SGHTA, CDR2 FQGNSA, per germline. The V gene lost 1 base and the J gene lost 8 bases, with 14 bases spanning the gap. This CDR3 has 14 amino acids. CDR3 coding DNA: TGTGCCAGCAGCTTAGTCCGCCTACGGGGGGGCTACACCTTC. It specifies CASSLVRLRGGYTF.

CDR3: CASSRDRQNTEAFF. Written as DNA, the CDR3 is TGCGCCAGCAGCCGGGACAGACAGAACACTGAAGCTTTCTTT. The rearrangement joins TRBV5-1 to TRBJ1-1; TRBD1 agrees at 7 bases. This CDR3 has 14 residues. The germline V gene encodes CDR1 SGHRS and CDR2 YFSETQ. The ends lost 4 bases at V and 1 base at J; junction bases unmatched: 4.

The chain carries TRBV4-1 and TRBJ1-1; possibly TRBD1 for D (6 bases). The CDR3 contains 16 residues. Germline values: CDR1 MGHRA, CDR2 YSYEKL. V was shortened by 2 bases and J by 0 bases, with 13 bases between the two germline ends. DNA of the CDR3: TGCGCCAGCAGCCAAACAGGGCGAACTCTGAACACTGAAGCTTTCTTT. Residues: CASSQTGRTLNTEAFF.